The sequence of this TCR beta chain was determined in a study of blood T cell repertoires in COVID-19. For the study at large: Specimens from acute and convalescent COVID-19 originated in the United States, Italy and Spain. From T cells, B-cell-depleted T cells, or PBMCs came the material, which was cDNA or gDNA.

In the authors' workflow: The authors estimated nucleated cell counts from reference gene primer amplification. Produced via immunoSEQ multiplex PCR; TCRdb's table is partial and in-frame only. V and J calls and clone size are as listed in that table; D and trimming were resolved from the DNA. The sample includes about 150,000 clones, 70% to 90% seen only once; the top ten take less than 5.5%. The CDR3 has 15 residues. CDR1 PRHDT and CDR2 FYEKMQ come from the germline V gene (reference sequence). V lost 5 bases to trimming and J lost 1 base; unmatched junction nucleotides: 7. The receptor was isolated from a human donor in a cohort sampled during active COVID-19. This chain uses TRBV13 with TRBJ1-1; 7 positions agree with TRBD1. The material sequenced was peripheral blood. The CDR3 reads CASSPVGDRNTEAFF. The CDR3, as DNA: TGTGCCAGCAGCCCAGTGGGGGACAGGAACACTGAAGCTTTCTTT.